What follows are 14 T cell receptor beta chains derived from one specimen sequenced in a study of CD8 T cells in ankylosing spondylitis. TCRdb reprocessed the 5' RACE reads via MiXCR and lists one record per CDR3 protein. The table records about 210,000 distinct CDR3 sequences, around 8% of them present only once. Sequenced sample: blood, either unsorted or a sorted T cell fraction (not recorded which). The receptors shown here come from a female donor with ankylosing spondylitis or in good health (not recorded which).

This clonotype was recorded many times. The chain couples TRBV5-8 to TRBJ2-3, with TRBD1 as a possible D gene (6 bases). Trimming cost V 0 bases and J 2 bases, with 13 bases left between them. The CDR3 totals 16 residues. Germline V gene lookup returns CDR1 SGHTS and CDR2 YDEGEE. The CDR3 coding sequence is TGTGCCAGCAGCTTGGAGGGCAGGGGCCTCACAGATACGCAGTATTTT. Translation gives CASSLEGRGLTDTQYF.

This chain joins TRBV15 and TRBJ2-2; a possible D gene is TRBD1 (6 bases). V was pared by 3 bases and J by 7 bases, with 27 bases between. The V gene's germline CDR1 is LNHNV and CDR2 YYDKDF (reference sequence). This CDR3 is built from 19 residues. The CDR3 sequence: CATSSGYRDEGGKNGELFF. The DNA of the CDR3 is TGTGCCACCAGCAGTGGATACAGGGACGAGGGTGGTAAAAACGGGGAGCTGTTTTTT.

The chain joins TRBV7-2 to TRBJ1-2; D is possibly TRBD1 (5 bases). V lost 3 bases and J 8 bases, leaving 16 bases between the germline ends. Germline V gives CDR1 SGHTA, CDR2 FQGNSA. The CDR3 has 14 residues. CDR3 nucleotides: TGTGCCAGCAGCTTTCCCACGGGGGGTGGCGGCTACACCTTC. Amino acid sequence: CASSFPTGGGGYTF. The whole variable domain, filled in from reference TRBV7-2 and TRBJ1-2, reads GAGVSQSPSNKVTEKGKDVELRCDPISGHTALYWYRQSLGQGLEFLIYFQGNSAPDKSGLPSDRFSAERTGGSVSTLTIQRTQQEDSAVYLCASSFPTGGGGYTFGSGTRLTVV.

This clonotype was detected many times. The chain carries TRBV25-1 and TRBJ1-1; 7 bases are shared with TRBD1. The CDR3 consists of 15 residues. V shed 2 bases, J shed 3 bases, and the junction held 6 bases outside the gene matches. CDR1 MGHDK and CDR2 SYGVNS come from the germline V gene. Written as DNA, the CDR3 is TGTGCCAGCAGTGAAAGGGGGCGTGGGGACACTGAAGCTTTCTTT. It codes for CASSERGRGDTEAFF.

The CDR3 spells CASSLGPAPVGELFF. The CDR3 DNA is TGTGCCAGCAGCCTCGGGCCAGCCCCCGTCGGGGAGCTGTTTTTT. The chain links TRBV7-2 to TRBJ2-2; D is undetermined. The CDR3 contains 15 residues. The ends were cut back, 5 bases at V and 7 bases at J, with 17 bases in the middle. The germline V gene encodes CDR1 SGHTA and CDR2 FQGNSA.

V and J are TRBV7-2 and TRBJ2-5; D uncertain. Trimming cost V 2 bases and J 4 bases, with 5 bases left between them. From germline, CDR1 is SGHTA and CDR2 FQGNSA. The CDR3 contains 12 residues. The CDR3 bases are TGTGCCAGCAGCTTACTCTCAGAGACCCAGTACTTC. Residues: CASSLLSETQYF.

At least ten counts were recorded for this clonotype. The V and J genes are TRBV21-1 and TRBJ2-2. TRBV21-1 is tagged as a pseudogene. The CDR3 is 15 residues long. CDR3 sequence (DNA): TGTGCCAGCAGCCCAATCGGCAAGAACACCGGGGAGCTGTTTTTT. Its translation: CASSPIGKNTGELFF.

This clonotype was counted many times. This rearrangement joins TRBV29-1 to TRBJ2-7; the D call may be TRBD1 or TRBD2 (5 bases each). The CDR3 has 13 amino acids. V was shortened by 6 bases and J by 7 bases, with 19 bases between the two germline ends. Germline V gene lookup returns CDR1 SQVTM and CDR2 ANQGSEA. In DNA form, the CDR3 reads TGCAGCGTGGACCGGGACGGAGGTCGGGAGCAGTACTTC. Encoded protein: CSVDRDGGREQYF.

In this sample, this clonotype turned up many times. The chain carries TRBV18 and TRBJ2-1, with D possibly called TRBD1 or TRBD2 (5 bases each). The CDR3 spans 13 residues. CDR1 is KGHSH and CDR2 is LQKENI in the germline V gene. V lost 6 bases and J lost 8, with 14 bases in between. The CDR3 here is CASSTSLGDEQFF. The CDR3, as DNA: TGTGCCAGCTCCACGTCCTTGGGGGATGAGCAGTTCTTC.

This clonotype was detected ten times or more. The chain joins TRBV20-1 to TRBJ2-5; possibly TRBD2 for D (6 bases). Trimming took off 5 bases at V and 5 bases at J, with 18 bases between the two ends. This CDR3 has 14 residues. Germline values: CDR1 DFQATT, CDR2 SNEGSKA (reference sequence). CDR3 bases: TGCAGTGCTGGGGAGAGCGGGCGCCCGGAGACCCAGTACTTC. Amino acid sequence: CSAGESGRPETQYF.

In this sample, this clonotype turned up many times. The chain recombines TRBV5-1 with TRBJ1-1; no clear D gene. The CDR3 runs to 14 residues. Germline V CDR1 and CDR2: SGHRS, YFSETQ. With 4 bases removed from V and 0 bases from J, the gap between germline ends came to 10 bases. The CDR3 bases are TGCGCCAGCAGCCCCGGAGACATGAACACTGAAGCTTTCTTT. Translation gives CASSPGDMNTEAFF.

This clonotype was seen ten or more times. V gene TRBV20-1 combines with J gene TRBJ1-1, with a weak D call TRBD1 (5 bases). The CDR3 length is 10 residues. Looked up from germline, CDR1 is DFQATT and CDR2 is SNEGSKA (reference sequence). The CDR3 DNA is TGCAGCATGGGACACACTGAAGCTTTCTTT. Protein: CSMGHTEAFF.

This clonotype was detected ten times or more. V is TRBV5-6 and J is TRBJ1-1; D gene ambiguous. CDR3 length: 15 amino acids. V was trimmed by 1 base and J by 0 bases, leaving 10 bases between them. From germline, CDR1 is SGHDT and CDR2 YYEEEE. For the CDR3, the DNA is TGTGCCAGCAGCTTGTTCGGAGCGATGAACACTGAAGCTTTCTTT. The encoded protein is CASSLFGAMNTEAFF.

This chain connects TRBV18 to TRBJ1-1, with 7 bases matching TRBD1. Germline loops: CDR1 KGHSH, CDR2 LQKENI. With V trimmed by 3 bases and J by 1 base, 5 bases remained unmatched. This CDR3 is 15 amino acids long. CDR3 amino acids: CASSPPDRANTEAFF. CDR3 in DNA: TGTGCCAGCTCACCTCCCGACAGGGCGAACACTGAAGCTTTCTTT.